A selection of T cell receptor beta chains follows, all from one sample in a study of T and B cells in COVID-19 patients. TCRdb redid the calling of the multiplex PCR reads with MiXCR, one entry per CDR3 protein. The table lists 8,000 or so distinct CDR3 sequences, 35% to 45% of them singletons. Sequencing was performed on blood. The receptor set was obtained from a human donor who had recovered from COVID-19. Both conserved end residues are part of each CDR3. The D gene is left open where the match is weak. The size of a clone is reported for some rows only, either as once, few or many, or as a class for expanded clones.

CDR3aa	CDR3nt	j_gene	d_gene	v_gene	abundance
CASSLSLAGGNEQFF	TGTGCCAGCAGCTTGTCACTAGCGGGAGGCAATGAGCAGTTCTTC	TRBJ2-1	TRBD2	TRBV5-6	-
CASSSGGASDNEQFF	TGTGCCAGCAGCAGCGGGGGGGCAAGCGACAATGAGCAGTTCTTC	TRBJ2-1	TRBD2	TRBV6-6	once
CASSPGLADQETQYF	TGTGCCAGCTCACCGGGACTAGCGGATCAAGAGACCCAGTACTTC	TRBJ2-5	TRBD2	TRBV18	-
CASSHPRQGAGYEQYF	TGTGCCAGTAGTCACCCCCGACAGGGGGCGGGGTACGAGCAGTACTTC	TRBJ2-7	TRBD1	TRBV19	medium-sized
CASSRTSGGLREQYF	TGTGCCAGCAGTCGTACTAGCGGGGGGCTCCGAGAGCAGTACTTC	TRBJ2-7	TRBD2	TRBV6-5	few
CASTHVGKDTQYF	TGTGCCAGCACTCACGTGGGAAAGGATACGCAGTATTTT	TRBJ2-3	-	TRBV27	-
CASSPLTGTGAYEQYF	TGTGCCAGCAGCCCATTGACCGGGACAGGGGCCTACGAGCAGTACTTC	TRBJ2-7	TRBD1	TRBV5-6	-
CASQGQETQYF	TGTGCCAGCCAGGGCCAAGAGACCCAGTACTTC	TRBJ2-5	-	TRBV6-2/TRBV6-3	few
CASSLWGGAMNTGELFF	TGTGCCAGCAGTTTATGGGGGGGGGCCATGAACACCGGGGAGCTGTTTTTT	TRBJ2-2	-	TRBV27	-
CASSLNSQYNSPLHF	TGTGCCAGCAGCTTAAATTCCCAATATAATTCACCCCTCCACTTT	TRBJ1-6	-	TRBV11-3	few
CASSPGTHTQYF	TGTGCCAGCAGCCCCGGGACGCATACGCAGTATTTT	TRBJ2-3	-	TRBV12-3/TRBV12-4	-
CSVGTGGTGDGYTF	TGCAGCGTTGGGACAGGGGGGACCGGGGATGGCTACACCTTC	TRBJ1-2	TRBD1	TRBV29-1	-
CASSETGPYNSPLHF	TGTGCCAGTAGCGAGACAGGGCCGTATAATTCACCCCTCCACTTT	TRBJ1-6	TRBD1	TRBV19	-
CASSRHLGELFF	TGTGCCAGCAGTAGACACCTCGGGGAGCTGTTTTTT	TRBJ2-2	-	TRBV6-1	-
CASSPDSGYTF	TGTGCCAGCAGTCCGGACAGTGGCTACACCTTC	TRBJ1-2	-	TRBV6-5	once
CSVGKVGFENTQYF	TGCAGCGTGGGGAAGGTTGGGTTTGAGAATACGCAGTATTTT	TRBJ2-3	-	TRBV29-1	medium-sized
CASSEMDTVNERYF	TGTGCCAGCAGTGAAATGGACACGGTCAACGAGCGGTACTTC	TRBJ2-7	-	TRBV6-1	-
CASSRYTRTSGASSYNEQFF	TGTGCCAGCAGCCGTTACACTCGGACTAGCGGGGCTAGCTCCTACAATGAGCAGTTCTTC	TRBJ2-1	TRBD2	TRBV13	few
CASSDRGRSTEAFF	TGTGCCAGTAGCGACAGGGGTCGGAGCACTGAAGCTTTCTTT	TRBJ1-1	TRBD1	TRBV19	few
CASSLGVGTYEQYF	TGTGCCAGCAGTTTAGGGGTAGGGACCTACGAGCAGTACTTC	TRBJ2-7	-	TRBV12-3/TRBV12-4	-
CASSPPGQQNSPLHF	TGTGCCAGCTCACCCCCGGGGCAGCAGAATTCACCCCTCCACTTT	TRBJ1-6	-	TRBV18	few
CASSPPLDGSGELFF	TGTGCCAGTAGTCCCCCACTAGACGGGTCCGGGGAGCTGTTTTTT	TRBJ2-2	-	TRBV19	large
CASTPGAGGTRRTQYF	TGTGCCAGTACCCCCGGGGCAGGGGGTACCAGGAGGACCCAGTACTTC	TRBJ2-5	TRBD1	TRBV19	-
CAWIGQGVAEAFF	TGTGCCTGGATAGGACAGGGGGTCGCTGAAGCTTTCTTT	TRBJ1-1	TRBD1	TRBV30	-
CASTRTGDYNEQFF	TGTGCCAGCACCCGGACAGGGGACTACAATGAGCAGTTCTTC	TRBJ2-1	TRBD1	TRBV7-2	-
CAWSGGTALNSPLHF	TGTGCCTGGAGCGGAGGGACAGCACTTAATTCACCCCTCCACTTT	TRBJ1-6	TRBD1	TRBV30	-
CASSLGSSGNTIYF	TGTGCCAGCTCACTGGGAAGCTCTGGAAACACCATATATTTT	TRBJ1-3	-	TRBV6-5	-
CASSFRGVNTGELFF	TGTGCCAGCAGTTTCAGGGGGGTCAACACCGGGGAGCTGTTTTTT	TRBJ2-2	-	TRBV27	-
CASSGTGTLGGSQYF	TGTGCCAGTAGTGGAACCGGGACCCTTGGCGGTTCGCAGTATTTT	TRBJ2-3	-	TRBV19	medium-sized
CASSRVTEYSPLHF	TGTGCCAGCAGTCGAGTGACAGAGTATTCACCCCTCCACTTT	TRBJ1-6	-	TRBV27	-
CASSATLGFGGELFF	TGTGCCAGCAGTGCCACACTAGGGTTTGGCGGGGAGCTGTTTTTT	TRBJ2-2	-	TRBV27	few
CASTTGQGVAFF	TGTGCCAGTACCACCGGACAGGGAGTAGCTTTCTTT	TRBJ1-1	TRBD1	TRBV19	-
CASSPRNRVADTQYF	TGTGCCAGCTCACCACGAAACAGGGTGGCAGATACGCAGTATTTT	TRBJ2-3	-	TRBV18	-
CASSLRGGNEQFF	TGTGCCAGCAGTTTGAGAGGGGGCAATGAGCAGTTCTTC	TRBJ2-1	-	TRBV27	medium-sized
CASSLDQGGYGYTF	TGTGCCAGCAGCTTAGATCAGGGAGGATATGGCTACACCTTC	TRBJ1-2	-	TRBV11-2	-